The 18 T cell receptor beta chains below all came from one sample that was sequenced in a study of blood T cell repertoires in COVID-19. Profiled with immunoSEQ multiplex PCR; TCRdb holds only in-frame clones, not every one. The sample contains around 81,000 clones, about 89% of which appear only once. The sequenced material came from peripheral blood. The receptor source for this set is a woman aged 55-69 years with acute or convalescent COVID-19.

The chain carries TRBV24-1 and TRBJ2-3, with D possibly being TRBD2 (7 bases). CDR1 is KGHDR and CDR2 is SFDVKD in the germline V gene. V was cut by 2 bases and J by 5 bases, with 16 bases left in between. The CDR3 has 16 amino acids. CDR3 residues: CATSDSLGGAEDTQYF. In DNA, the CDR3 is TGTGCCACCAGTGATTCACTAGGGGGGGCGGAAGATACGCAGTATTTT.

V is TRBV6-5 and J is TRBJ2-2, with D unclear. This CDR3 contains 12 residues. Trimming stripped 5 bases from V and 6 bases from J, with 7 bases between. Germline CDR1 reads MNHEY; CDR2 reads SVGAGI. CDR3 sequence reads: CASSPRSGELFF. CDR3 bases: TGTGCCAGCAGTCCCCGGTCCGGGGAGCTGTTTTTT.

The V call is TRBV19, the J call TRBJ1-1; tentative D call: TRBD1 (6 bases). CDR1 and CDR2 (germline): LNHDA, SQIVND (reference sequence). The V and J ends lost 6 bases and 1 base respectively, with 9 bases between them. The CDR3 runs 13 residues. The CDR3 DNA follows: TGTGCCAGTAGCGACAGGACGAACACTGAAGCTTTCTTT. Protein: CASSDRTNTEAFF.

This CDR3 reads CASSFDGPGSNQPQHF. CDR3 in DNA: TGTGCCAGCAGTTTTGACGGCCCGGGGAGCAATCAGCCCCAGCATTTT. This rearrangement joins TRBV28 to TRBJ1-5; D gene uncertain. The germline CDR1 and CDR2 sequences are MDHEN and SYDVKM. Between the trimmed V and J ends, which lost 3 bases and 1 base, there was a span of 13 bases. This CDR3 spans 16 amino acids.

In DNA form, the CDR3 reads TGTGCCAGCAGCTTAGCTGGGGGGACGACTGAAGCTTTCTTT. Protein product: CASSLAGGTTEAFF. The chain combines TRBV7-9 with TRBJ1-1, with D possibly being TRBD1 (5 bases). With 0 bases removed from V and 5 bases from J, the gap between germline ends came to 10 bases. Germline V gene lookup returns CDR1 SEHNR and CDR2 FQNEAQ (reference sequence). The CDR3 totals 14 residues. Filled out from reference TRBV7-9 and TRBJ1-1, the complete variable domain reads DTGVSQNPRHKITKRGQNVTFRCDPISEHNRLYWYRQTLGQGPEFLTYFQNEAQLEKSRLLSDRFSAERPKGSFSTLEIQRTEQGDSAMYLCASSLAGGTTEAFFGQGTRLTVV.

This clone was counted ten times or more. DNA of the CDR3: TGTGCCAGCAGCAGCGGGACTAGCGGGAGGGCCGGGGAGTTCTTC. As protein: CASSSGTSGRAGEFF. This sequence joins TRBV5-4 and TRBJ2-1, with 16 bases that match TRBD2. CDR1 is SGHNT and CDR2 is YYREEE in the germline V gene (reference sequence). V shed 4 bases and J 14 bases; nucleotides not matched to a gene: 9. The CDR3 length is 15 residues.

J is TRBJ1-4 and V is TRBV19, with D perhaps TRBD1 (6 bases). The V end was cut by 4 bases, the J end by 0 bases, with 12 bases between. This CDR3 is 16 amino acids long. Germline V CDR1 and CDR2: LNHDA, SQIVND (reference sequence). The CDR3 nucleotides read TGTGCCAGTAGTAGGGACACCTTAGCAACTAATGAAAAACTGTTTTTT. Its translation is CASSRDTLATNEKLFF.

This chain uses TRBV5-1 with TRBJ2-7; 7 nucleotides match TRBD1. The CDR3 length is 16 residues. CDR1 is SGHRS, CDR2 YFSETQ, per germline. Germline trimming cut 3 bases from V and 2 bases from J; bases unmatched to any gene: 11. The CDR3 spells CASSWTAGTATYEQYF. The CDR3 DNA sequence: TGCGCCAGCAGCTGGACCGCCGGGACAGCCACCTACGAGCAGTACTTC.

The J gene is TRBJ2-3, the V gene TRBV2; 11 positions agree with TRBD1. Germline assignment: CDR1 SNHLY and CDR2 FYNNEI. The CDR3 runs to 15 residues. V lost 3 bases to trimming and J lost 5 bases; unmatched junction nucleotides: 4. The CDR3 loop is CASSDGQGAGDTQYF. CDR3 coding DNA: TGTGCCAGCAGTGATGGACAGGGGGCAGGAGATACGCAGTATTTT. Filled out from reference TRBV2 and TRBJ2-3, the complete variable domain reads EPEVTQTPSHQVTQMGQEVILRCVPISNHLYFYWYRQILGQKVEFLVSFYNNEISEKSEIFDDQFSVERPDGSNFTLKIRSTKLEDSAMYFCASSDGQGAGDTQYFGPGTRLTVL.

For the CDR3, the DNA is TGTGCCAGCCAGGGGGGGACAGGGGATTATGAGGGTGAAAAACTGTTTTTT. Translated, it gives CASQGGTGDYEGEKLFF. The chain combines TRBV28 with TRBJ1-4; 10 bases agree with TRBD1. V trimming: 8 bases; J trimming: 7 bases; junction bases outside the gene matches: 16. CDR3 length: 17 residues. CDR1 is MDHEN, CDR2 SYDVKM, per germline. The full variable domain, completed using reference TRBV28 and TRBJ1-4, is DVKVTQSSRYLVKRTGEKVFLECVQDMDHENMFWYRQDPGLGLRLIYFSYDVKMKEKGDIPEGYSVSREKKERFSLILESASTNQTSMYLCASQGGTGDYEGEKLFFGSGTQLSVL.

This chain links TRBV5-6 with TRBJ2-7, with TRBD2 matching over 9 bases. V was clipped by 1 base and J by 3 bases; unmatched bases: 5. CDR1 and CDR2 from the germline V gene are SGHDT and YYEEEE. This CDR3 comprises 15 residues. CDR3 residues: CASSLRIAGVYEQYF. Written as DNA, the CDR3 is TGTGCCAGCAGCTTGCGGATAGCGGGAGTCTACGAGCAGTACTTC.

As DNA, the CDR3 is TGTGCCAGCAGCCAAACTAGTCCGGATACGCAGTATTTT. Protein sequence: CASSQTSPDTQYF. The chain combines TRBV3-1 (or the pseudogene TRBV3-2) with TRBJ2-3; D possibly corresponds to TRBD2 (5 bases). Germline CDR1 reads LGHDT; CDR2 reads YNNKEL (reference sequence). There are 13 residues in the CDR3. Between the trimmed V and J ends, which lost 2 bases and 6 bases, there was a span of 9 bases.

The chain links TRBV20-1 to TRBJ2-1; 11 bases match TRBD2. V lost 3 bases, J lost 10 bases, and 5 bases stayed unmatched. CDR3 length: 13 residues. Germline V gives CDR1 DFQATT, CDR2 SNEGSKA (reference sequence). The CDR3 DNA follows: TGCAGTGCTAGTAGCGGGGGGGCAGAGGAGCAGTTCTTC. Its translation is CSASSGGAEEQFF.

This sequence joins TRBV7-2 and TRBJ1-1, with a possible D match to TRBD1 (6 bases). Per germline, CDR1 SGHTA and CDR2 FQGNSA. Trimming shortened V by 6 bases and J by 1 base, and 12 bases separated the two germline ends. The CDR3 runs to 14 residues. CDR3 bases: TGTGCCAGCAGGACGGGACATACGAACACTGAAGCTTTCTTT. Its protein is CASRTGHTNTEAFF.

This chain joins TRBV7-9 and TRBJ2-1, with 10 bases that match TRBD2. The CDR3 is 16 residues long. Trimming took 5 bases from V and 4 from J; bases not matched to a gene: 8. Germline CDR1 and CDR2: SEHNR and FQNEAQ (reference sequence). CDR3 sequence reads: CASSIPELAGYNEQFF. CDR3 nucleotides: TGTGCCAGCAGCATCCCCGAACTAGCGGGGTACAATGAGCAGTTCTTC.

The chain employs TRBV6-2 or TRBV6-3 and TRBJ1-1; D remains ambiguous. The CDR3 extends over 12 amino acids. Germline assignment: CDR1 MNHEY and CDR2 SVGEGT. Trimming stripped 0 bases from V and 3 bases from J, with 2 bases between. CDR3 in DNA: TGTGCCAGCAGTTACTCCGACACTGAAGCTTTCTTT. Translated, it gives CASSYSDTEAFF.

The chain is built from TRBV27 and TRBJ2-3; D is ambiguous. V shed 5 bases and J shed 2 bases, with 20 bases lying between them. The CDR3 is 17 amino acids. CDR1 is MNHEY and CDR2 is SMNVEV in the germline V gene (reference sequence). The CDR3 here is CASSPSNRPLHTDTQYF. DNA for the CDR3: TGTGCCAGCAGTCCATCCAACCGCCCACTACACACAGATACGCAGTATTTT.

The chain's CDR3 is CASRAGASYGYTF. CDR3 DNA: TGTGCCAGCAGGGCAGGGGCGTCGTATGGCTACACCTTC. This sequence joins TRBV7-2 and TRBJ1-2, with D possibly TRBD1 on 6 matching bases. Germline V gene sequence: CDR1 SGHTA, CDR2 FQGNSA. This CDR3 is built from 13 residues. V gave up 6 bases and J gave up 5 bases, with 13 bases separating them.